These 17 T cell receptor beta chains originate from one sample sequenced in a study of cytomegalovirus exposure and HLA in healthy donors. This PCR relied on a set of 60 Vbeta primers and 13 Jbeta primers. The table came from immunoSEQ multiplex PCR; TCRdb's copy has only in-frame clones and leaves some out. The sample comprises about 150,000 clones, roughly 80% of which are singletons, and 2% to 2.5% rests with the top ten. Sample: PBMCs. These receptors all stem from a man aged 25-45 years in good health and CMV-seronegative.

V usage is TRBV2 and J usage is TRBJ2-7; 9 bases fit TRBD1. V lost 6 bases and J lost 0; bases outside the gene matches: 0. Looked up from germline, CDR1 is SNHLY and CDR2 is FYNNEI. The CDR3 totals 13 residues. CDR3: CASRDRGSYEQYF. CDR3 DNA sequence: TGTGCCAGCAGGGACAGGGGCTCCTACGAGCAGTACTTC.

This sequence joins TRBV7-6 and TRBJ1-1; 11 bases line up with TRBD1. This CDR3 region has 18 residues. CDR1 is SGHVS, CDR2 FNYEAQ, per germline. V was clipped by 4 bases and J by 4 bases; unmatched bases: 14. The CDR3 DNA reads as TGTGCCAGCAGCTCCTACCCTTTGGGACAGGGGGGGGGCACTGAAGCTTTCTTT. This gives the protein CASSSYPLGQGGGTEAFF.

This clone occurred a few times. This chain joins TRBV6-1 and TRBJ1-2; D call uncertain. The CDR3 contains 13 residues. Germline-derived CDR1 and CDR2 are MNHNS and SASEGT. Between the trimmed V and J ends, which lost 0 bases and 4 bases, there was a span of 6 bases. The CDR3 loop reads CASSEARAYGYTF. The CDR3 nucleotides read TGTGCCAGCAGTGAAGCGAGGGCCTATGGCTACACCTTC.

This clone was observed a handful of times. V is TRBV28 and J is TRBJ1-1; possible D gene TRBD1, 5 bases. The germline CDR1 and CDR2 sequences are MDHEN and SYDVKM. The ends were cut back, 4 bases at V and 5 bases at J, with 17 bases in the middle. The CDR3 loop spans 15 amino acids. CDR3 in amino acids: CASSWTQGYRTEAFF. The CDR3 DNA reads TGTGCCAGCAGTTGGACGCAGGGTTATCGGACTGAAGCTTTCTTT.

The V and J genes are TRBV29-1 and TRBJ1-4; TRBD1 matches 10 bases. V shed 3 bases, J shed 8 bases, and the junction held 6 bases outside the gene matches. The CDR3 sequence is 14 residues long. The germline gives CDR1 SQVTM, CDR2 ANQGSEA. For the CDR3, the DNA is TGCAGCGTTGACTCCGGGACAGGGGTCGAAAAACTGTTTTTT. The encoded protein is CSVDSGTGVEKLFF. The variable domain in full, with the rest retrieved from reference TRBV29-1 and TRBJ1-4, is SAVISQKPSRDICQRGTSLTIQCQVDSQVTMMFWYRQQPGQSLTLIATANQGSEATYESGFVIDKFPISRPNLTFSTLTVSNMSPEDSSIYLCSVDSGTGVEKLFFGSGTQLSVL.

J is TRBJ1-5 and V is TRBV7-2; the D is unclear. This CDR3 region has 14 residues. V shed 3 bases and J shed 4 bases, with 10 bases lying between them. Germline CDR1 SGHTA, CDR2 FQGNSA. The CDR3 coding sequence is TGTGCCAGCAGCTTTTATGGGAGGAATCAGCCCCAGCATTTT. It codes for CASSFYGRNQPQHF.

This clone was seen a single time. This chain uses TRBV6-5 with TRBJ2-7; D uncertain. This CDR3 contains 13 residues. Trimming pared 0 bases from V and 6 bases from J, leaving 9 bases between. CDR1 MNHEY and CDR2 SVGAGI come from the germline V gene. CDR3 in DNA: TGTGCCAGCAGTTACTCGAGAGCTCGCGAGCAGTACTTC. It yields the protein CASSYSRAREQYF.

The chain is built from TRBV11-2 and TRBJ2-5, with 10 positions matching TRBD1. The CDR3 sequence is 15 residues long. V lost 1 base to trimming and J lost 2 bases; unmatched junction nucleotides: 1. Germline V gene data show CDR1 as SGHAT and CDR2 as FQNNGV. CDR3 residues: CASSLGQGAQETQYF. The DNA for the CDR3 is TGTGCCAGCAGCTTAGGACAGGGGGCTCAAGAGACCCAGTACTTC.

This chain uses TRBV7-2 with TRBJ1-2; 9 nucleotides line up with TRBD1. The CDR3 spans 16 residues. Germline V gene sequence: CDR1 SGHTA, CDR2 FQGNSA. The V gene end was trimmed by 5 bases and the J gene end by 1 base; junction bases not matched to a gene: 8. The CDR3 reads CASSLSNRGLNYGYTF. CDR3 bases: TGTGCCAGCAGCCTCTCGAACAGGGGGCTTAACTATGGCTACACCTTC. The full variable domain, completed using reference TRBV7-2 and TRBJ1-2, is GAGVSQSPSNKVTEKGKDVELRCDPISGHTALYWYRQSLGQGLEFLIYFQGNSAPDKSGLPSDRFSAERTGGSVSTLTIQRTQQEDSAVYLCASSLSNRGLNYGYTFGSGTRLTVV.

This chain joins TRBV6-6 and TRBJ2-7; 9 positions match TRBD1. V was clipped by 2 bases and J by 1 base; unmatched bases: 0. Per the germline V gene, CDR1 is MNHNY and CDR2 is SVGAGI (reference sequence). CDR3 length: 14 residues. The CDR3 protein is CASSYGQGSYEQYF. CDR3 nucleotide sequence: TGTGCCAGCAGTTACGGACAGGGGTCCTACGAGCAGTACTTC.

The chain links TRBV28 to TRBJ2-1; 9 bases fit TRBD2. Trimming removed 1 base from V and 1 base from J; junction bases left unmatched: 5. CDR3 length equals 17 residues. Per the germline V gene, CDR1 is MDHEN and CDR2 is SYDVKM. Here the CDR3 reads CASSLSGAGGSYNEQFF. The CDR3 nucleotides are TGTGCCAGCAGTTTATCCGGGGCGGGAGGGTCCTACAATGAGCAGTTCTTC.

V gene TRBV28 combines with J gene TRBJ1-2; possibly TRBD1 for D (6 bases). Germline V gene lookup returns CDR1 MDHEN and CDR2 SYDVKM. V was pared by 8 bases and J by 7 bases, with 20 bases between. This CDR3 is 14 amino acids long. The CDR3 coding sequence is TGTGCCAGCGGGGACACACGGCGACCTTTTGGCTACACCTTC. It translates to CASGDTRRPFGYTF.

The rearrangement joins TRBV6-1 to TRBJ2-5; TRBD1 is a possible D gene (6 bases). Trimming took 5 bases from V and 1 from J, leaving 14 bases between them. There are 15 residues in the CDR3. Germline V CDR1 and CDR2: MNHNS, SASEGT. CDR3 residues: CASSRNRALQETQYF. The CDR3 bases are TGTGCCAGCAGTAGAAACAGGGCCCTCCAAGAGACCCAGTACTTC.

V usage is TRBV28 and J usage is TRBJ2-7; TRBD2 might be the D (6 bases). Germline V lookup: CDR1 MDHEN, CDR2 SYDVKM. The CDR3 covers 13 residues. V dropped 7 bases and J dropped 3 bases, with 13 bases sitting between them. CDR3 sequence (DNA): TGTGCCAGCACCGGGGAGGTGTACTACGAGCAGTACTTC. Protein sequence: CASTGEVYYEQYF. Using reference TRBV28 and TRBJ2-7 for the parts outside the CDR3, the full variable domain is DVKVTQSSRYLVKRTGEKVFLECVQDMDHENMFWYRQDPGLGLRLIYFSYDVKMKEKGDIPEGYSVSREKKERFSLILESASTNQTSMYLCASTGEVYYEQYFGPGTRLTVT.

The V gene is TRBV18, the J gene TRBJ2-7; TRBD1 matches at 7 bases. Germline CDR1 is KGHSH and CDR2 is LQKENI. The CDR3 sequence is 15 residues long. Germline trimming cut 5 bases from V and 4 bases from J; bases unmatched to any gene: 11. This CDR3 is CASSSKTGSSYEQYF. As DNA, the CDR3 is TGTGCCAGCTCATCTAAGACAGGGAGTTCTTACGAGCAGTACTTC.

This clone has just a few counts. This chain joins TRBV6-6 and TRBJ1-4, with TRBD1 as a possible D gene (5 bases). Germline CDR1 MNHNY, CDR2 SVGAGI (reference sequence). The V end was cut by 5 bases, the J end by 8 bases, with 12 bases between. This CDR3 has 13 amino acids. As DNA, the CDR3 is TGTGCCAGCAGTCCACAGAACAGGGAAAAACTGTTTTTT. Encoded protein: CASSPQNREKLFF.

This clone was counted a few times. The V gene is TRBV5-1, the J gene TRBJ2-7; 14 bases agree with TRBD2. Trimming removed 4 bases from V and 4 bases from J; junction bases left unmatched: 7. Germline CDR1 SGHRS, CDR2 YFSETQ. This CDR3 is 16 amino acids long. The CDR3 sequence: CASSTGTSGRRYEQYF. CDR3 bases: TGCGCCAGCAGCACCGGGACTAGCGGGAGAAGGTACGAGCAGTACTTC.